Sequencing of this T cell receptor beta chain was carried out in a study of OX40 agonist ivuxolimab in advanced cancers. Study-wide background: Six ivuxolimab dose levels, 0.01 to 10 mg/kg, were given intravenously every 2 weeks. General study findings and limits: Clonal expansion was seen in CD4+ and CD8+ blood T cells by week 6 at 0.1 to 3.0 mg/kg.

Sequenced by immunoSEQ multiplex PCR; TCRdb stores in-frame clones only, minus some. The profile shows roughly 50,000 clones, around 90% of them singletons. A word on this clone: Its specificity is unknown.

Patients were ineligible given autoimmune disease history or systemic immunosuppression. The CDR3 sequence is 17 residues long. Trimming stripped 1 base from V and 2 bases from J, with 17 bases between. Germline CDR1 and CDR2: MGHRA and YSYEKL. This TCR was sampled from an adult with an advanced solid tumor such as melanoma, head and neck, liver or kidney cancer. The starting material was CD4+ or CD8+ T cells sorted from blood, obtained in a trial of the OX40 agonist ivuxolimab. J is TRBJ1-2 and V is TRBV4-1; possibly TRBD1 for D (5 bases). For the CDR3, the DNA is TGCGCCAGCAGCCAAGCGAAAGGAACAGGAGCGAACTATGGCTACACCTTC. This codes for CASSQAKGTGANYGYTF.